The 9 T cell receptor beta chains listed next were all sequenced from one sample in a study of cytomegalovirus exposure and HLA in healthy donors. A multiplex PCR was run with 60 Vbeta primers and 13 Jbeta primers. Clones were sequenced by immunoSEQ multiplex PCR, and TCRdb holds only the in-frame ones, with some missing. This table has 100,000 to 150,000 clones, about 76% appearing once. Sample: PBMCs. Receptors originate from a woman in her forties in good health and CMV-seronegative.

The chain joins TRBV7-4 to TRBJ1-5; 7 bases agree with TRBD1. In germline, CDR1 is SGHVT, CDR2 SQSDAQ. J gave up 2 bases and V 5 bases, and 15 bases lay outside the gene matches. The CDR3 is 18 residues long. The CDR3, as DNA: TGTGCCAGCAGCCCCGACGAGAAGGGGGCGAAATGCAATCAGCCCCAGCATTTT. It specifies CASSPDEKGAKCNQPQHF.

The CDR3 loop is CASSQDWPLAGDQPQHF. The CDR3 region has the DNA TGTGCCAGCAGCCAAGATTGGCCGCTTGCCGGGGATCAGCCCCAGCATTTT. The chain uses TRBV4-2 and TRBJ1-5, with D uncertain. V shed 0 bases and J shed 5 bases, with 17 bases lying between them. This CDR3 is built from 17 residues. CDR1 and CDR2 from the germline V gene are LGHNA and YNFKEQ.

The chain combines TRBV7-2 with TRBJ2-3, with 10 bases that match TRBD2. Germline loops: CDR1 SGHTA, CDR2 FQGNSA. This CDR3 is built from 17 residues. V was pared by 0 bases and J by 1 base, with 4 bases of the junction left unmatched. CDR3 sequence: CASSLANGTSGTDTQYF. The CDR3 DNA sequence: TGTGCCAGCAGCTTAGCTAACGGGACTAGCGGCACAGATACGCAGTATTTT.

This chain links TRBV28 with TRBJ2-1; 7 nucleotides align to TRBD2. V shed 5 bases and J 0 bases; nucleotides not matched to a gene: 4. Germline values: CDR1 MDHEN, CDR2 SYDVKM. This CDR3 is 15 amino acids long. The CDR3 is CASSQWGGSYNEQFF. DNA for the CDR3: TGTGCCAGCAGTCAGTGGGGGGGCTCCTACAATGAGCAGTTCTTC.

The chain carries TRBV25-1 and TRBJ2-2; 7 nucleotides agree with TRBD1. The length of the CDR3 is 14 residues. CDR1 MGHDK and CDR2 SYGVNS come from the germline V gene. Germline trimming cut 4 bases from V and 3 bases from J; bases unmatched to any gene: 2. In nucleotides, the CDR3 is TGTGCCAGCAGTGGTCAGGGGGACACCGGGGAGCTGTTTTTT. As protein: CASSGQGDTGELFF.

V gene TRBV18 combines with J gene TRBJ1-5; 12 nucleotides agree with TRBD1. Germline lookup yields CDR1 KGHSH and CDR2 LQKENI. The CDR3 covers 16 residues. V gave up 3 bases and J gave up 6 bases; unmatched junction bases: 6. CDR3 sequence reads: CASSPSGTGGGQPQHF. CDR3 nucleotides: TGTGCCAGCTCACCCTCCGGGACAGGGGGCGGTCAGCCCCAGCATTTT.

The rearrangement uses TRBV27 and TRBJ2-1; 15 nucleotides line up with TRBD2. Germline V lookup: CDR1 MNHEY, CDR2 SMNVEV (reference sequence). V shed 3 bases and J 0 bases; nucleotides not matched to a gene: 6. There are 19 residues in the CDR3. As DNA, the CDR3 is TGTGCCAGCAGTTTTCGGACTAGCGGGAGGGCCCTCTCCTACAATGAGCAGTTCTTC. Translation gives CASSFRTSGRALSYNEQFF.

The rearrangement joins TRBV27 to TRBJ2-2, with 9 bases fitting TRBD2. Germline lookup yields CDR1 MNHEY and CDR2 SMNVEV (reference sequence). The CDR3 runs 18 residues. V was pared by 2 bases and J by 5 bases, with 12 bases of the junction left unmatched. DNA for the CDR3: TGTGCCAGCAGTTTAAGGTTTCCCACTAGCGGGTCTACCGGGGAGCTGTTTTTT. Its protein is CASSLRFPTSGSTGELFF.

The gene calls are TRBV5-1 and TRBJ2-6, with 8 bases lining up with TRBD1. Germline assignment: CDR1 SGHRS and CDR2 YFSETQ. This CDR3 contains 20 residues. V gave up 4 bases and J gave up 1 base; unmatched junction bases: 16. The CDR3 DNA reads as TGCGCCAGCAGCCGCTACTCCACAGGGGGTAAAGGATCTGGGGCCAACGTCCTGACTTTC. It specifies CASSRYSTGGKGSGANVLTF.